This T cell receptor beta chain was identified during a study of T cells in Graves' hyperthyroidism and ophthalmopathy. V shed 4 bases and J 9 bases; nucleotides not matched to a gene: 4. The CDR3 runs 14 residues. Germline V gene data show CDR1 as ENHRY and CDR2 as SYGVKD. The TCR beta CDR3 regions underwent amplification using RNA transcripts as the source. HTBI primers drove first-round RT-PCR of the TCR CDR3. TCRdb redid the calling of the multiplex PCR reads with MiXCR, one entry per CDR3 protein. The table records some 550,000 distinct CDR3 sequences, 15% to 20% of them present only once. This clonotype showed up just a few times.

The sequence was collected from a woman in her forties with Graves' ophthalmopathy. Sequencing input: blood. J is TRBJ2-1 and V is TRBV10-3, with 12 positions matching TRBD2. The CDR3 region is CAISGLAGVTEQFF. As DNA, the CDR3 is TGTGCCATCAGTGGACTAGCGGGAGTCACTGAGCAGTTCTTC.